Following are 26 T cell receptor beta chains from one sample sequenced in a study of cytomegalovirus exposure and HLA in healthy donors. Both 60 Vbeta primers and 13 Jbeta primers went into the PCR. TCRdb's table, derived via immunoSEQ multiplex PCR, lists solely in-frame clones and lacks some. Here the sample table reports approximately 110,000 clones. The sample was PBMCs. The receptors were gathered from a middle-aged man in good health and CMV-seronegative.

The rearrangement joins TRBV11-3 to TRBJ2-3, with a possible D match to TRBD1 (9 bases). Germline values: CDR1 SGHNT, CDR2 YENEEA. This CDR3 has 17 amino acids. Trimming left V 6 bases short and J 4 bases short, with 23 bases between. CDR3 DNA sequence: TGTGCCAGCAGTCGGGGGGGGACAGGGCTTTATCCAGATACGCAGTATTTT. This sequence encodes CASSRGGTGLYPDTQYF.

This chain connects TRBV5-1 to TRBJ2-1, with TRBD2 matching over 8 bases. Looked up from germline, CDR1 is SGHRS and CDR2 is YFSETQ. CDR3 length: 15 amino acids. V was pared by 0 bases and J by 4 bases, with 3 bases of the junction left unmatched. CDR3 sequence reads: CASSLGREAYNEQFF. The CDR3 nucleotides are TGCGCCAGCAGCTTGGGGCGGGAGGCTTACAATGAGCAGTTCTTC.

The V gene is TRBV5-1, the J gene TRBJ2-2; 7 nucleotides agree with TRBD1. Trimming removed 6 bases from V and 2 bases from J; junction bases left unmatched: 4. From germline, CDR1 is SGHRS and CDR2 YFSETQ. There are 14 residues in the CDR3. Written as DNA, the CDR3 is TGCGCCAGCATCCGGGACAGAAACACCGGGGAGCTGTTTTTT. This translates into CASIRDRNTGELFF.

Regarding this clone: Other DNA sequences within the sample encode an identical CDR3. The chain employs TRBV19 and TRBJ1-2; TRBD1 is a possible D gene (5 bases). The CDR3 spans 13 residues. Germline CDR1 is LNHDA and CDR2 is SQIVND (reference sequence). Trimming took off 8 bases at V and 2 bases at J, with 12 bases between the two ends. DNA for the CDR3: TGTGCCAGTCGGACAACAGCCAACTATGGCTACACCTTC. It translates to CASRTTANYGYTF.

In DNA form, the CDR3 reads TGTGCCAGCAGCCTAAAGACAGGGGTCGTACCTGTCTCTGGGGCCAACGTCCTGACTTTC. Protein sequence: CASSLKTGVVPVSGANVLTF. The V call is TRBV5-4, the J call TRBJ2-6; 8 bases are a match to TRBD1. The CDR3 sequence is 20 residues long. Germline V gene sequence: CDR1 SGHNT, CDR2 YYREEE (reference sequence). V shed 4 bases and J 0 bases; nucleotides not matched to a gene: 15. The complete variable domain, with remaining parts taken from reference TRBV5-4 and TRBJ2-6, reads ETGVTQSPTHLIKTRGQQVTLRCSSQSGHNTVSWYQQALGQGPQFIFQYYREEENGRGNFPPRFSGLQFPNYSSELNVNALELDDSALYLCASSLKTGVVPVSGANVLTFGAGSRLTVL.

V gene TRBV29-1 combines with J gene TRBJ1-1; 10 positions match TRBD1. This CDR3 has 13 residues. Germline loops: CDR1 SQVTM, CDR2 ANQGSEA. V lost 6 bases, J lost 4 bases, and 5 bases stayed unmatched. CDR3 loop: CSVGQGSGTEAFF. In DNA form, the CDR3 reads TGCAGCGTGGGACAGGGGTCGGGCACTGAAGCTTTCTTT.

This chain uses TRBV27 with TRBJ2-3; 9 bases are shared with TRBD2. The V and J ends lost 2 bases and 5 bases, in that order; junction bases with no gene match: 11. Germline CDR1 reads MNHEY; CDR2 reads SMNVEV (reference sequence). The CDR3 contains 17 residues. The CDR3 loop is CASSLRFAGGPEDTQYF. CDR3 coding DNA: TGTGCCAGCAGTTTAAGGTTCGCGGGAGGGCCCGAAGATACGCAGTATTTT.

This sequence joins TRBV30 and TRBJ2-7, with 7 bases matching TRBD2. This CDR3 region has 16 residues. Trimming cost V 4 bases and J 2 bases; bases outside gene matches: 14. Germline CDR1 and CDR2: GTSNPN and SVGIG (reference sequence). CDR3: CAWTHIPASGTYEQYF. As DNA, the CDR3 is TGTGCCTGGACCCATATTCCCGCTAGCGGTACCTACGAGCAGTACTTC.

Comments on this clone: Sequence at one end of the junction differs from germline and may be a read error. The gene calls are TRBV4-1 and TRBJ1-1; D unclear. The V gene's germline CDR1 is MGHRA and CDR2 YSYEKL. The CDR3 is made up of 13 amino acids. The CDR3 nucleotides read TGCGCCAGCAGCGAAGATGAGGCTGTTAAAGCTTTCTTT. It translates to CASSEDEAVKAFF.

Comment on this clone: Distinct nucleotide sequences in the sample also encode this CDR3. This chain uses TRBV10-3 with TRBJ2-3; D perhaps matches TRBD2 (5 bases). Trimming took 3 bases from V and 4 from J, leaving 11 bases between them. Germline V lookup: CDR1 ENHRY, CDR2 SYGVKD. This CDR3 is built from 14 residues. The CDR3 loop is CAISDKLAPDTQYF. Written as DNA, the CDR3 is TGTGCCATCAGTGACAAGCTAGCCCCAGATACGCAGTATTTT.

The chain carries TRBV19 and TRBJ2-5; 9 bases match TRBD1. Per the germline V gene, CDR1 is LNHDA and CDR2 is SQIVND (reference sequence). V lost 5 bases to trimming and J lost 2 bases; unmatched junction nucleotides: 3. This CDR3 contains 14 residues. CDR3 loop: CASSVGQGQETQYF. For the CDR3, the DNA is TGTGCCAGTAGTGTAGGACAGGGGCAAGAGACCCAGTACTTC.

The rearrangement links TRBV10-2 to TRBJ2-6; possibly TRBD1 for D (6 bases). The ends were cut back, 4 bases at V and 0 bases at J, with 16 bases in the middle. The length of the CDR3 is 18 residues. CDR1 and CDR2 (germline): WSHSY, SAAADI. CDR3 in DNA: TGCGCCAGCAGTGGCAGGGGCGCTCCCCACTCTGGGGCCAACGTCCTGACTTTC. Its protein product is CASSGRGAPHSGANVLTF.

The J gene is TRBJ2-3, the V gene TRBV7-2, with TRBD2 matching over 15 bases. CDR3 length: 17 residues. Trimming removed 4 bases from V and 4 bases from J; junction bases left unmatched: 6. Germline CDR1 and CDR2: SGHTA and FQGNSA. The CDR3 is CASSSGTSGRYSDTQYF. CDR3 nucleotide sequence: TGTGCCAGCAGCTCAGGGACTAGCGGGAGGTACTCAGATACGCAGTATTTT. Using reference TRBV7-2 and TRBJ2-3 for the parts outside the CDR3, the full variable domain is GAGVSQSPSNKVTEKGKDVELRCDPISGHTALYWYRQSLGQGLEFLIYFQGNSAPDKSGLPSDRFSAERTGGSVSTLTIQRTQQEDSAVYLCASSSGTSGRYSDTQYFGPGTRLTVL.

V usage is TRBV9 and J usage is TRBJ2-7; D is unclear. Germline assignment: CDR1 SGDLS and CDR2 YYNGEE. V lost 0 bases to trimming and J lost 6 bases, with 10 bases between them. The CDR3 is 13 amino acids. The CDR3 spells CASSVGSEVEQYF. The DNA of the CDR3 is TGTGCCAGCAGCGTAGGTAGTGAGGTCGAGCAGTACTTC.

This chain joins TRBV5-5 and TRBJ1-1; D is unclear. V gave up 0 bases and J gave up 1 base, with 7 bases separating them. There are 14 residues in the CDR3. Germline assignment: CDR1 SGHKS and CDR2 YYEKEE (reference sequence). The CDR3 spells CASSLGPSNTEAFF. DNA of the CDR3: TGTGCCAGCAGCTTGGGGCCGTCGAACACTGAAGCTTTCTTT.

This chain joins TRBV28 and TRBJ2-5, with a possible D match to TRBD2 (6 bases). Trimming left V 11 bases short and J 4 bases short, with 20 bases between. CDR1 is MDHEN and CDR2 is SYDVKM in the germline V gene. The CDR3 runs 14 residues. The CDR3: CAGASGVVTETQYF. The CDR3 region has the DNA TGTGCCGGGGCGTCGGGGGTGGTGACAGAGACCCAGTACTTC.

The V call is TRBV25-1, the J call TRBJ2-5; 7 bases align to TRBD1. This CDR3 is built from 14 residues. The V gene's germline CDR1 is MGHDK and CDR2 SYGVNS. Germline trimming cut 1 base from V and 3 bases from J; bases unmatched to any gene: 2. The CDR3 sequence is CASSEFGTEETQYF. CDR3 DNA: TGTGCCAGCAGTGAATTTGGGACAGAAGAGACCCAGTACTTC.

This chain joins TRBV7-9 and TRBJ2-3; a weak D match, TRBD2 (6 bases). Trimming stripped 5 bases from V and 2 bases from J, with 14 bases between. The CDR3 totals 15 residues. CDR1 is SEHNR and CDR2 is FQNEAQ in the germline V gene (reference sequence). The DNA of the CDR3 is TGTGCCAGCAGCCCCGGGACGGGGGTCACAGATACGCAGTATTTT. Amino acid sequence: CASSPGTGVTDTQYF.

V and J are TRBV10-3 and TRBJ2-1, with 8 bases fitting TRBD2. The CDR3 is made up of 16 amino acids. The germline gives CDR1 ENHRY, CDR2 SYGVKD. V gave up 6 bases and J gave up 1 base; unmatched junction bases: 8. DNA of the CDR3: TGTGCCATCAGCCGGGAGGGCGGATTTTCCTACAATGAGCAGTTCTTC. This codes for CAISREGGFSYNEQFF.

V and J are TRBV11-1 and TRBJ2-1; 9 nucleotides match TRBD2. CDR1 SGHAT and CDR2 FQDESV come from the germline V gene (reference sequence). V shed 1 base, J shed 15 bases, and the junction held 10 bases outside the gene matches. This CDR3 region has 14 residues. Here the CDR3 reads CASSLGPAGGPTFF. The CDR3 bases are TGTGCCAGCAGCTTAGGGCCTGCGGGAGGGCCTACGTTCTTC.

The chain links TRBV6-5 to TRBJ2-1, with TRBD2 as a possible D gene (5 bases). This CDR3 has 15 amino acids. Germline loops: CDR1 MNHEY, CDR2 SVGAGI. V lost 0 bases, J lost 2 bases, and 8 bases lay in between. CDR3 nucleotides: TGTGCCAGCAGTTACTCGGCAGCGGCCTACAATGAGCAGTTCTTC. Translated, it gives CASSYSAAAYNEQFF.

The rearrangement uses TRBV27 and TRBJ2-7; D unclear. This CDR3 is built from 13 residues. Germline V gives CDR1 MNHEY, CDR2 SMNVEV (reference sequence). V was shortened by 4 bases and J by 0 bases, with 7 bases between the two germline ends. CDR3 sequence reads: CASSSLRSYEQYF. In DNA, the CDR3 is TGTGCCAGCAGTTCCCTACGCTCCTACGAGCAGTACTTC.

The chain uses TRBV7-9 and TRBJ2-7; D may be TRBD1 (5 bases). CDR1 is SEHNR and CDR2 is FQNEAQ in the germline V gene (reference sequence). This CDR3 region has 13 residues. Trimming shortened V by 4 bases and J by 6 bases, and 13 bases separated the two germline ends. DNA of the CDR3: TGTGCCAGCAGCTACGAGCAGGGTCTCGAGCAGTACTTC. Protein sequence: CASSYEQGLEQYF.

The chain recombines TRBV6-5 with TRBJ2-7, with a tentative D call TRBD2 (5 bases). The CDR3 extends over 16 amino acids. V was pared by 0 bases and J by 6 bases, with 18 bases between. CDR1 is MNHEY, CDR2 SVGAGI, per germline. In DNA, the CDR3 is TGTGCCAGCAGTTACTCGTCCTGGACTGGATACTCCGAGCAGTACTTC. Protein: CASSYSSWTGYSEQYF.

V gene TRBV2 combines with J gene TRBJ2-7; 9 nucleotides agree with TRBD1. The CDR3 covers 14 residues. Germline CDR1 SNHLY, CDR2 FYNNEI. Trimming at V came to 5 bases and at J to 7 bases, leaving 9 bases not matched to a gene. This CDR3 reads CASSWDRDSGEQYF. The CDR3 DNA is TGTGCCAGCAGTTGGGACAGGGATTCAGGGGAGCAGTACTTC.

This sequence joins TRBV28 and TRBJ2-7; 8 bases map to TRBD2. Per germline, CDR1 MDHEN and CDR2 SYDVKM. The junction had 6 bases not matched to a gene; V was cut back by 5 bases and J by 0 bases. The CDR3 spans 15 residues. CDR3 in amino acids: CASSATSAGSYEQYF. Written as DNA, the CDR3 is TGTGCCAGCAGTGCGACTAGCGCGGGCTCCTACGAGCAGTACTTC.